These 18 T cell receptor beta chains were sequenced from one sample in a study of Tregs in tolerant kidney transplant recipients. Repertoires were generated with immunoSEQ multiplex PCR, while TCRdb's copy carries only in-frame clones and drops some. The sample contains 100,000 to 150,000 clones, roughly nine tenths of which appear only once. The sample taken for sequencing was CD4+ T cells from blood. These receptors all come from a human donor in good health.

The chain links TRBV30 to TRBJ1-1, with D unresolved. Trimming took 3 bases from V and 0 from J, leaving 8 bases between them. The CDR3 covers 13 residues. Looked up from germline, CDR1 is GTSNPN and CDR2 is SVGIG (reference sequence). CDR3 DNA: TGTGCCTGGAGCGTACAAATGAACACTGAAGCTTTCTTT. Encoded protein: CAWSVQMNTEAFF.

The chain joins TRBV11-2 to TRBJ1-1; TRBD1 matches at 9 bases. J was trimmed by 4 bases and V by 3 bases; bases with no gene match: 6. Germline CDR1 SGHAT, CDR2 FQNNGV. The CDR3 has 15 residues. The CDR3 nucleotides read TGTGCCAGCAGCTTCAGGACAGGGGTGGGCACTGAAGCTTTCTTT. Protein sequence: CASSFRTGVGTEAFF.

The chain joins TRBV6-1 to TRBJ2-4, with 7 bases identical to TRBD2. This CDR3 is built from 15 residues. The germline gives CDR1 MNHNS, CDR2 SASEGT. Losses at the gene ends were 2 bases for V and 8 bases for J; bases not matched to a gene: 9. CDR3 in DNA: TGTGCCAGCAGTGAACCCCCCCAAGCGGGGCACATTCAGTACTTC. Encoded protein: CASSEPPQAGHIQYF.

The V call is TRBV5-1, the J call TRBJ2-7, with TRBD1 identical over 7 bases. The length of the CDR3 is 15 residues. V lost 0 bases, J lost 2 bases, and 5 bases stayed unmatched. The germline CDR1 and CDR2 sequences are SGHRS and YFSETQ. CDR3 sequence reads: CASSLAGQETYEQYF. As DNA, the CDR3 is TGCGCCAGCAGCTTGGCAGGACAGGAAACCTACGAGCAGTACTTC.

This chain connects TRBV18 to TRBJ2-7, with a weak D call TRBD1 (5 bases). The CDR3 is 14 residues long. Germline CDR1 KGHSH, CDR2 LQKENI. The germline V and J ends were trimmed by 0 bases and 3 bases, with 9 bases remaining between them. The CDR3 reads CASSPPSQDYEQYF. CDR3 DNA: TGTGCCAGCTCACCACCTTCACAGGACTACGAGCAGTACTTC.

The rearrangement uses TRBV7-2 and TRBJ2-5, with D possibly matching TRBD2 (5 bases). The germline gives CDR1 SGHTA, CDR2 FQGNSA. V lost 2 bases and J lost 0, with 16 bases in between. The CDR3 totals 17 residues. CDR3 protein: CASSLLRAMGYQETQYF. In DNA form, the CDR3 reads TGTGCCAGCAGCTTACTGCGGGCGATGGGGTACCAAGAGACCCAGTACTTC. The entire variable domain, with the rest obtained from reference TRBV7-2 and TRBJ2-5, is as follows: GAGVSQSPSNKVTEKGKDVELRCDPISGHTALYWYRQSLGQGLEFLIYFQGNSAPDKSGLPSDRFSAERTGGSVSTLTIQRTQQEDSAVYLCASSLLRAMGYQETQYFGPGTRLLVL.

The rearrangement uses TRBV5-1 and TRBJ1-4; D is uncertain. The V end was cut by 5 bases, the J end by 0 bases, with 11 bases between. The CDR3 is 15 residues long. In germline, CDR1 is SGHRS, CDR2 YFSETQ. The CDR3 nucleotides read TGCGCCAGCAGTACATCTCAGCCAACTAATGAAAAACTGTTTTTT. Translation gives CASSTSQPTNEKLFF.

V is TRBV5-1 and J is TRBJ1-1; D call uncertain. The CDR3 runs 13 residues. The germline gives CDR1 SGHRS, CDR2 YFSETQ. Trimming took 2 bases from V and 2 from J, leaving 7 bases between them. The CDR3 DNA sequence: TGCGCCAGCAGCTTTAGCCCTAACACTGAAGCTTTCTTT. This sequence encodes CASSFSPNTEAFF. Based on the CDR3 plus reference TRBV5-1 and TRBJ1-1, the full variable domain is KAGVTQTPRYLIKTRGQQVTLSCSPISGHRSVSWYQQTPGQGLQFLFEYFSETQRNKGNFPGRFSGRQFSNSRSEMNVSTLELGDSALYLCASSFSPNTEAFFGQGTRLTVV.

The chain joins TRBV7-2 to TRBJ1-2, with D perhaps TRBD1 (5 bases). Trimming cost V 5 bases and J 6 bases, with 19 bases left between them. This CDR3 contains 15 residues. Germline V gene data show CDR1 as SGHTA and CDR2 as FQGNSA. CDR3 coding DNA: TGTGCCAGCAGCCAAAATCCAGGGTGGGTACATGGCTACACCTTC. It encodes CASSQNPGWVHGYTF.

The V and J genes are TRBV19 and TRBJ2-7; TRBD2 might be the D (5 bases). CDR3 length equals 15 residues. V dropped 5 bases and J dropped 3 bases, with 17 bases sitting between them. Germline CDR1 LNHDA, CDR2 SQIVND (reference sequence). In nucleotides, the CDR3 is TGTGCCAGTAGTTTGACACCTACGGGAAACTACGAGCAGTACTTC. Protein product: CASSLTPTGNYEQYF.

The chain carries TRBV6-1 and TRBJ2-7; D might be TRBD2 (7 bases). Germline V gives CDR1 MNHNS, CDR2 SASEGT. The CDR3 is made up of 15 amino acids. Trimming cost V 6 bases and J 1 base, with 16 bases left between them. Here the CDR3 reads CASSQGGGLSYEQYF. DNA for the CDR3: TGTGCCAGCAGCCAAGGGGGGGGACTATCCTACGAGCAGTACTTC.

The genes are TRBV6-5 and TRBJ1-5, with D perhaps TRBD1 (6 bases). Trimming left V 4 bases short and J 4 bases short, with 14 bases between. CDR3 length: 15 residues. CDR1 MNHEY and CDR2 SVGAGI come from the germline V gene. CDR3 amino acids: CASSSSGEGNQPQHF. The CDR3 DNA sequence: TGTGCCAGCAGTTCCTCAGGGGAGGGGAATCAGCCCCAGCATTTT.

The chain combines TRBV18 with TRBJ2-5; 10 bases fit TRBD1. This CDR3 is 17 amino acids long. Germline V CDR1 and CDR2: KGHSH, LQKENI. Germline trimming cut 5 bases from V and 2 bases from J; bases unmatched to any gene: 11. The CDR3: CASSKTRTGGNQETQYF. The DNA of the CDR3 is TGTGCCAGCTCAAAAACGAGGACAGGGGGGAATCAAGAGACCCAGTACTTC.

The chain is built from TRBV9 and TRBJ2-1; 11 bases are shared with TRBD2. The length of the CDR3 is 15 residues. V was clipped by 7 bases and J by 6 bases; unmatched bases: 9. In germline, CDR1 is SGDLS, CDR2 YYNGEE. CDR3 in amino acids: CASERLAGGPNEQFF. The CDR3 DNA reads as TGTGCCAGCGAGAGATTAGCGGGGGGGCCCAATGAGCAGTTCTTC.

The chain joins TRBV6-1 to TRBJ1-5; D remains ambiguous. Per the germline V gene, CDR1 is MNHNS and CDR2 is SASEGT. The CDR3 totals 13 residues. Trimming stripped 4 bases from V and 5 bases from J, with 9 bases between. CDR3 protein: CASSVNRDQPQHF. The CDR3 DNA reads TGTGCCAGCAGTGTAAACCGCGATCAGCCCCAGCATTTT.

In its sample, this clone was seen a few times. The chain recombines TRBV19 with TRBJ1-4, with D maybe TRBD1 (6 bases). Germline lookup yields CDR1 LNHDA and CDR2 SQIVND (reference sequence). V lost 6 bases, J lost 4 bases, and 12 bases lay in between. This CDR3 has 14 amino acids. The CDR3 DNA reads TGTGCCAGTAGAGACAGGCCCCTTAATGAAAAACTGTTTTTT. It is translated as CASRDRPLNEKLFF.

V usage is TRBV7-6 and J usage is TRBJ2-3, with 9 bases identical to TRBD2. Germline values: CDR1 SGHVS, CDR2 FNYEAQ. With 2 bases clipped from V and 0 bases from J, the junction kept 12 bases outside the gene matches. The CDR3 spans 19 residues. CDR3 nucleotide sequence: TGTGCCAGCAGCTTAACGGGGGGCACTAGCGGGCAGAGCACAGATACGCAGTATTTT. As protein: CASSLTGGTSGQSTDTQYF.

This clone was observed many times. The chain combines TRBV30 with TRBJ2-7; 7 positions match TRBD1. The CDR3 is 14 residues long. V shed 2 bases, J shed 6 bases, and the junction held 10 bases outside the gene matches. Germline values: CDR1 GTSNPN, CDR2 SVGIG (reference sequence). The CDR3 nucleotides are TGTGCCTGGAGTCCGACGACAGGGCTCGCCGAGCAGTACTTC. It specifies CAWSPTTGLAEQYF.